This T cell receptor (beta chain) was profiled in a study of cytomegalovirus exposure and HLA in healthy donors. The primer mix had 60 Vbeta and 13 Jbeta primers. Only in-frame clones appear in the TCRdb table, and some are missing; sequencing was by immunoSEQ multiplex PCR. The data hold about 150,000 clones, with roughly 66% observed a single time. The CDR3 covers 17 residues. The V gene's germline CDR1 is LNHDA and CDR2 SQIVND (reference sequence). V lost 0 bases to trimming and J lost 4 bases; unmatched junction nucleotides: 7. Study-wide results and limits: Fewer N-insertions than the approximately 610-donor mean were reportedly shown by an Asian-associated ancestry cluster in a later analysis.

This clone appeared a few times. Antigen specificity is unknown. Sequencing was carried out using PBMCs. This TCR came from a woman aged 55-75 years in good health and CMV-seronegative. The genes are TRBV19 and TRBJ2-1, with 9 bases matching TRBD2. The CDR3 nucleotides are TGTGCCAGTAGTATAGATGGGACTAGCCAGGGGTACAATGAGCAGTTCTTC. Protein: CASSIDGTSQGYNEQFF.